The 21 T cell receptor gamma chains given below trace back to one sample, sequenced in a study of gamma delta lymphoproliferative disorders and STAT genes. The receptor sequences were amplified from genomic DNA of peripheral blood mononuclear cells. TCRdb processed the multiplex PCR reads again with the CATT caller. The sample gives some 1,000 gamma-chain clones, around 21% of which show up once; 30% to 40% is in the top ten. The specimen was blood. These receptors came from a human donor in good health.

Within the sample, this clone is medium-sized (0.01 to 0.1%). The V call is TRGV9, the J call TRGJ1 or TRGJ2. The J gene, absent from TCRdb, was called here by matching the DNA to germline. V gave up 3 bases and J gave up 3 bases; unmatched junction bases: 8. Germline V lookup: CDR1 GITISATS, CDR2 ISYDGTV (reference sequence). The CDR3 sequence is 14 residues long. In DNA form, the CDR3 reads TGTGCCTTGTGGGAGCGGACCATTTATTATAAGAAACTCTTT. Protein: CALWERTIYYKKLF.

Concerning this clone itself: The limits of the CDR3 on the DNA are not certain, so only TCRdb's listed CDR3 is given. The V gene call reads TRGV11; no J gene was called. TRGV11 is given ORF status, its function remaining uncertain. The CDR3 totals 15 residues, both ends included. The CDR3 sequence is CTTVPAHPNYYKKLF.

This clone came up a few times. The chain carries TRGV9 and TRGJ1 or TRGJ2. The J gene, absent from TCRdb, was called here by matching the DNA to germline. V was clipped by 4 bases and J by 3 bases; unmatched bases: 6. Germline V CDR1 and CDR2: GITISATS, ISYDGTV (reference sequence). The CDR3 is 13 residues long. The CDR3 is CALWEIGYYKKLF. The CDR3 nucleotides are TGTGCCTTGTGGGAAATAGGTTATTATAAGAAACTCTTT.

This clone appeared a few times. The DNA is omitted, as the CDR3 cannot be located on it reliably, and the CDR3 follows TCRdb's listing. The CDR3 loop reads CATWGRHRNSLAVEQHF. J gene calling gave no result, while the V gene is TRGV5P. TRGV5P is classified as a pseudogene. Termini included, the CDR3 measures 17 amino acids.

By share, this clone counts as medium-sized. This chain uses TRGV9 with TRGJ1 or TRGJ2. TCRdb records no J gene; here it was assigned by comparing the DNA to germline. V shed 2 bases, J shed 10 bases, and the junction held 11 bases outside the gene matches. Germline loops: CDR1 GITISATS, CDR2 ISYDGTV (reference sequence). The length of the CDR3 is 13 residues. The CDR3 loop is CALWEGPVEKKLF. CDR3 coding DNA: TGTGCCTTGTGGGAGGGCCCGGTTGAGAAGAAACTCTTT.

As concerns this clone: The DNA is left out, because the CDR3 cannot be placed on it with certainty; the CDR3 is given as TCRdb lists it. V gene assignment gives TRGV10, but the J gene was left uncalled. TRGV10 is an ORF, and what it does is uncertain. The CDR3 is 20 amino acids in total, end residues counted. CDR3 sequence: CAAWAGIPFIRNSLAVEQHF.

A word on this clone: The limits of the CDR3 on the DNA are not certain, so only TCRdb's listed CDR3 is given. The J gene is uncalled and the V gene is TRGV11. TRGV11 has ORF status, its function being uncertain. The CDR3 has 19 amino acids, counting both end residues. The CDR3 here is CTTVPAGLGGLRGDWIKTF.

This clone has just a few counts. The protein TCRdb gives is from a much larger clone and does not agree with this DNA's translation at residue 2, likely a read error; the protein shown here comes from the DNA. V and J are TRGV8 and TRGJ1 or TRGJ2. TCRdb does not report a J gene; here it was assigned by matching the DNA to germline references. Germline CDR1 VENAVY, CDR2 YDSYNSRV. The CDR3 is 11 residues long. CDR3 nucleotide sequence: TGTACCACCCCACGACATCGTAAGAAACTCTTT. Translating gives CTTPRHRKKLF.

By share of the sample, this clone is medium-sized. The chain joins TRGV4 to TRGJ1 or TRGJ2. No J gene was available from TCRdb, and it was assigned here by a germline match of the DNA. CDR3 size: 14 residues. V shed 1 base, J shed 4 bases, and the junction held 7 bases outside the gene matches. The germline gives CDR1 EGSTGY, CDR2 YDSYTSSV. Here the CDR3 reads CATWDGIVYYKKLF. The CDR3, as DNA: TGTGCCACCTGGGATGGAATAGTGTATTATAAGAAACTCTTT.

This clone is categorized as large. This chain joins TRGV10 and TRGJ1 or TRGJ2. TCRdb records no J gene; here it was assigned by comparing the DNA to germline. TRGV10 is labeled an ORF, and its function is uncertain. The CDR3 loop spans 13 amino acids. V lost 8 bases and J lost 2; bases outside the gene matches: 7. The CDR3 is CAAWDWYYYKKLF. CDR3 bases: TGTGCTGCGTGGGATTGGTATTATTATAAGAAACTCTTT.

By sample share, this clone is medium-sized. The sample has other DNA sequences that encode this CDR3 too. The chain combines TRGV9 with TRGJ1 or TRGJ2. The J gene comes from matching the DNA to germline here; TCRdb lacks it. After removal of 0 bases from V and 7 bases from J, the junction contained 6 bases not matched to a gene. The V gene's germline CDR1 is GITISATS and CDR2 ISYDGTV (reference sequence). The CDR3 covers 13 residues. The CDR3 here is CALWEVLGYKKLF. In nucleotides, the CDR3 is TGTGCCTTGTGGGAGGTGCTTGGGTATAAGAAACTCTTT.

This clone ranks as large. The rearrangement uses TRGV2 and TRGJP2. TCRdb offers no J gene call, so here the DNA was matched to germline to obtain one. Germline V lookup: CDR1 EGSNGY, CDR2 YDSYNSKV. After removal of 0 bases from V and 0 bases from J, the junction contained 10 bases not matched to a gene. The CDR3 contains 18 residues. Written as DNA, the CDR3 is TGTGCCACCTGGGACGGGTCCCCGCCGGATAGTAGTGATTGGATCAAGACGTTT. Its protein product is CATWDGSPPDSSDWIKTF.

The sample holds a few counts of this clone. The chain recombines TRGV4 with TRGJ1 or TRGJ2. Germline matching of the DNA provided the J gene here, since TCRdb leaves it blank. V lost 6 bases and J lost 10; bases outside the gene matches: 6. The CDR3 loop spans 10 amino acids. Germline V gene lookup returns CDR1 EGSTGY and CDR2 YDSYTSSV. The CDR3 here is CATWIAKKLF. The CDR3 nucleotides are TGTGCCACCTGGATCGCGAAGAAACTCTTT.

This clone is medium-sized. The chain is built from TRGV10 and TRGJ1 or TRGJ2. TCRdb lists no J gene, so it was determined here by aligning the DNA to germline. TRGV10 is known as an ORF, though its function is uncertain. J gave up 5 bases and V 8 bases, and 4 bases lay outside the gene matches. The CDR3 is 11 residues long. The CDR3 protein is CAAWDNYKKLF. Written as DNA, the CDR3 is TGTGCTGCGTGGGATAATTATAAGAAACTCTTT.

The sample holds a few counts of this clone. The chain recombines TRGV8 with TRGJP1. TCRdb is silent on the J gene; assignment here came from matching the DNA to germline. Per germline, CDR1 VENAVY and CDR2 YDSYNSRV. The CDR3 runs 17 residues. Trimming cost V 4 bases and J 0 bases; bases outside gene matches: 11. The CDR3 DNA reads TGTGCCACCTGGGAAGGGGGGGGGTATACCACTGGTTGGTTCAAGATATTT. Amino acids: CATWEGGGYTTGWFKIF.

This clone is labeled medium-sized. The V call is TRGV9, the J call TRGJ1 or TRGJ2. No J gene was available from TCRdb, and it was assigned here by a germline match of the DNA. In germline, CDR1 is GITISATS, CDR2 ISYDGTV (reference sequence). With V trimmed by 6 bases and J by 0 bases, 8 bases remained unmatched. This CDR3 comprises 14 residues. CDR3: CALWRPLNYYKKLF. For the CDR3, the DNA is TGTGCCTTGTGGAGGCCCCTGAATTATTATAAGAAACTCTTT.

The genes are TRGV2 and TRGJP2. The J gene, left out of TCRdb, was set here by checking the DNA against germline. Looked up from germline, CDR1 is EGSNGY and CDR2 is YDSYNSKV. V lost 0 bases, J lost 1 base, and 5 bases stayed unmatched. The CDR3 spans 16 residues. The CDR3 loop reads CATWDGRGSSDWIKTF. As DNA, the CDR3 is TGTGCCACCTGGGACGGGCGGGGTAGTAGTGATTGGATCAAGACGTTT.

The chain uses TRGV8 and TRGJ1 or TRGJ2. The J gene, not given by TCRdb, was assigned here from a germline match of the nucleotide sequence. Germline V CDR1 and CDR2: VENAVY, YDSYNSRV. The CDR3 extends over 11 amino acids. V was pared by 12 bases and J by 3 bases, with 8 bases of the junction left unmatched. In DNA form, the CDR3 reads TGTGCCCTCCTGGGTTATTATAAGAAACTCTTT. Its protein product is CALLGYYKKLF.

The gene calls are TRGV3 and TRGJ1 or TRGJ2. TCRdb offers no J gene call, so here the DNA was matched to germline to obtain one. Germline V gene lookup returns CDR1 VTNTFY and CDR2 YDVSTARD (reference sequence). This CDR3 comprises 15 residues. V shed 1 base and J 0 bases; nucleotides not matched to a gene: 6. The CDR3 here is CATWDSRVNYYKKLF. CDR3 nucleotide sequence: TGTGCCACCTGGGACAGCAGGGTGAATTATTATAAGAAACTCTTT.

The V and J genes are TRGV5 and TRGJ1 or TRGJ2. Here the J gene was assigned by germline matching of the DNA, as TCRdb has none. V gave up 0 bases and J gave up 8 bases; unmatched junction bases: 4. CDR3 length equals 12 residues. Germline assignment: CDR1 VINAFY and CDR2 YDVSNSKD. The CDR3, as DNA: TGTGCCACCTGGGACAGGCATGATAAGAAACTCTTT. Its translation is CATWDRHDKKLF.

Remarks on this clone: This likely came from a read error, as a far larger clone is one base away. Other DNA sequences of this sample code for an identical CDR3. This chain connects TRGV3 to TRGJP2. The J gene, absent from TCRdb, was called here by matching the DNA to germline. The germline V gene has CDR1 VTNTFY and CDR2 YDVSTARD (reference sequence). The CDR3 loop spans 16 amino acids. With 3 bases clipped from V and 0 bases from J, the junction kept 7 bases outside the gene matches. The CDR3 DNA is TGTGCCACCTGGGACTCCCAATATAGTAGTGATTGGATCAAGACGTTT. This gives the protein CATWDSQYSSDWIKTF.